What follows are 26 T cell receptor beta chains derived from one specimen sequenced in a study of blood T cell repertoires in COVID-19. Generated by immunoSEQ multiplex PCR, the TCRdb table keeps only in-frame clones and is missing some. The sample contains hundreds of thousands of clones, 80% to 90% of which appear only once. The source material was peripheral blood. The receptors here all came from a woman between 18 and 29 years old with acute or convalescent COVID-19.

V usage is TRBV6-4 and J usage is TRBJ2-1; TRBD2 agrees at 7 bases. Germline V gene lookup returns CDR1 MRHNA and CDR2 SNTAGT. V was pared by 3 bases and J by 6 bases, with 11 bases of the junction left unmatched. This CDR3 spans 16 amino acids. The CDR3 sequence: CASSEGAGDMSNEQFF. The CDR3 coding sequence is TGTGCCAGCAGTGAAGGGGCGGGGGATATGTCCAATGAGCAGTTCTTC.

This chain uses TRBV3-1 (or the pseudogene TRBV3-2) with TRBJ1-6; D is unclear. This CDR3 has 12 amino acids. The ends were cut back, 0 bases at V and 11 bases at J, with 5 bases in the middle. Germline CDR1 reads LGHDT; CDR2 reads YNNKEL (reference sequence). The CDR3 DNA follows: TGTGCCAGCAGCCAAGATCCAGCACCCCTCCACTTT. Translating gives CASSQDPAPLHF.

V usage is TRBV19 and J usage is TRBJ1-5; D is unclear. Germline V gene data show CDR1 as LNHDA and CDR2 as SQIVND (reference sequence). The V end was cut by 1 base, the J end by 7 bases, with 8 bases between. This CDR3 contains 13 residues. CDR3 loop: CASSIVRSQPQHF. Written as DNA, the CDR3 is TGTGCCAGTAGTATAGTTCGGAGCCAGCCCCAGCATTTT.

The V call is TRBV5-1, the J call TRBJ1-1, with D unclear. The CDR3 covers 15 residues. From germline, CDR1 is SGHRS and CDR2 YFSETQ. Between the trimmed V and J ends, which lost 0 bases and 5 bases, there was a span of 14 bases. This CDR3 reads CASSLEIGAGTEAFF. CDR3 coding DNA: TGCGCCAGCAGCTTGGAGATCGGAGCCGGGACTGAAGCTTTCTTT.

CDR3 sequence (DNA): TGTGCCACCAGTGAAGCACAGGTTAACTATGGCTACACCTTC. This encodes CATSEAQVNYGYTF. V usage is TRBV24-1 and J usage is TRBJ1-2, with D maybe TRBD1 (5 bases). Germline V gene lookup returns CDR1 KGHDR and CDR2 SFDVKD. The CDR3 consists of 14 residues. Trimming removed 4 bases at V and 1 base at J, with 9 bases between.

The chain carries TRBV24-1 and TRBJ2-3, with D perhaps matching TRBD1 (6 bases). Germline values: CDR1 KGHDR, CDR2 SFDVKD. The CDR3 sequence is 14 residues long. The CDR3 DNA is TGTGCGACCGGTGGGCAGGGGAGCACAGATACGCAGTATTTT. Its translation is CATGGQGSTDTQYF.

This clone was seen only once. V and J are TRBV27 and TRBJ1-3; the D gene is possibly TRBD1 (6 bases). The CDR3 contains 15 residues. Germline-derived CDR1 and CDR2 are MNHEY and SMNVEV (reference sequence). V gave up 0 bases and J gave up 4 bases, with 10 bases separating them. DNA of the CDR3: TGTGCCAGCAGTTTATCGCGCCAGGGGGGAAACACCATATATTTT. This sequence encodes CASSLSRQGGNTIYF.

V and J are TRBV10-3 and TRBJ1-2; tentatively, D is TRBD1 (6 bases). Germline V gives CDR1 ENHRY, CDR2 SYGVKD. With 0 bases removed from V and 4 bases from J, the gap between germline ends came to 15 bases. The CDR3 spans 16 residues. The CDR3 sequence is CAISESGPQGGYGYTF. The CDR3 coding sequence is TGTGCCATCAGTGAGTCGGGGCCACAGGGCGGCTATGGCTACACCTTC.

The V call is TRBV5-1, the J call TRBJ1-2, with a possible D match to TRBD1 (6 bases). Germline lookup yields CDR1 SGHRS and CDR2 YFSETQ. Trimming pared 3 bases from V and 7 bases from J, leaving 19 bases between. CDR3 length: 15 residues. This CDR3 is CASSSTGQPFFGYTF. The CDR3 bases are TGCGCCAGCAGCTCCACCGGACAGCCATTCTTTGGCTACACCTTC.

This chain links TRBV6-5 with TRBJ2-3; D ambiguous. CDR1 is MNHEY, CDR2 SVGAGI, per germline. Trimming took off 0 bases at V and 4 bases at J, with 8 bases between the two ends. The CDR3 sequence is 14 residues long. The CDR3 DNA is TGTGCCAGCAGTTACTCTACCCTAGCAGATACGCAGTATTTT. Amino acid sequence: CASSYSTLADTQYF.

V and J are TRBV5-1 and TRBJ1-2, with D maybe TRBD1 (6 bases). The V gene's germline CDR1 is SGHRS and CDR2 YFSETQ. The CDR3 has 13 amino acids. Trimming cost V 5 bases and J 5 bases, with 13 bases left between them. The DNA for the CDR3 is TGCGCCAGCAGTTCAGGGGTTAATTATGGCTACACCTTC. Amino acid sequence: CASSSGVNYGYTF.

This sequence joins TRBV6-4 and TRBJ2-3; a weak D match, TRBD2 (6 bases). The CDR3 spans 13 residues. V was shortened by 8 bases and J by 4 bases, with 13 bases between the two germline ends. From germline, CDR1 is MRHNA and CDR2 SNTAGT. DNA of the CDR3: TGTGCCAGCGGCTCGGGGGACTCAGATACGCAGTATTTT. This encodes CASGSGDSDTQYF.

The genes are TRBV2 and TRBJ1-2; 8 bases map to TRBD1. V lost 3 bases, J lost 4 bases, and 10 bases stayed unmatched. The CDR3 is 16 residues long. Germline loops: CDR1 SNHLY, CDR2 FYNNEI. The CDR3 sequence: CASSEIPGQVIYGYTF. CDR3 nucleotide sequence: TGTGCCAGCAGTGAGATTCCGGGACAGGTTATCTATGGCTACACCTTC.

This chain uses TRBV12-3 or TRBV12-4 with TRBJ1-2; 8 nucleotides align to TRBD1. The CDR3 loop spans 13 amino acids. The CDR3 sequence is CVIRQGITYGYTF. Written as DNA, the CDR3 is TGTGTCATTCGACAGGGGATCACCTATGGCTACACCTTC.

V is TRBV6-5 and J is TRBJ2-1; 9 bases are shared with TRBD2. The germline gives CDR1 MNHEY, CDR2 SVGAGI. CDR3 length: 15 amino acids. Trimming at V came to 5 bases and at J to 9 bases, leaving 11 bases not matched to a gene. The CDR3 sequence is CASSPLAGGLGEQFF. In DNA form, the CDR3 reads TGTGCCAGCAGTCCCCTCGCGGGGGGGCTTGGTGAGCAGTTCTTC.

The chain recombines TRBV9 with TRBJ2-2; D is perhaps TRBD2 (5 bases). V lost 0 bases and J lost 2, with 8 bases in between. The CDR3 consists of 15 residues. The germline gives CDR1 SGDLS, CDR2 YYNGEE. The CDR3 region is CASSVGSSNTGELFF. CDR3 sequence (DNA): TGTGCCAGCAGCGTAGGGTCTAGCAACACCGGGGAGCTGTTTTTT.

The V call is TRBV2, the J call TRBJ2-7, with 10 bases aligning to TRBD2. V trimming: 10 bases; J trimming: 2 bases; junction bases outside the gene matches: 8. From germline, CDR1 is SNHLY and CDR2 FYNNEI. This CDR3 spans 14 amino acids. The CDR3: CAMLWGLATYEQYF. DNA of the CDR3: TGTGCCATGCTGTGGGGACTAGCGACCTACGAGCAGTACTTC.

The table lists this clone with a few counts. This chain links TRBV4-3 with TRBJ2-1; D may be TRBD1 (5 bases). V lost 1 base, J lost 4 bases, and 14 bases lay in between. Germline values: CDR1 LGHNA, CDR2 YSLEER. The CDR3 totals 16 residues. CDR3 coding DNA: TGCGCCAGCAGCCAAGGGCTAGACAGCGCTTACAATGAGCAGTTCTTC. This translates into CASSQGLDSAYNEQFF.

The V gene is TRBV19, the J gene TRBJ1-3; TRBD1 agrees at 7 bases. V was pared by 7 bases and J by 5 bases, with 8 bases of the junction left unmatched. The CDR3 consists of 14 residues. Germline V lookup: CDR1 LNHDA, CDR2 SQIVND (reference sequence). The CDR3 bases are TGTGCCAGTACTGAAAGACAGGGAAGAAACACCATATATTTT. Protein product: CASTERQGRNTIYF.

In its sample, this clone was seen a few times. The J gene is TRBJ1-2, the V gene TRBV29-1, with D hard to call. Germline assignment: CDR1 SQVTM and CDR2 ANQGSEA. V was trimmed by 5 bases and J by 8 bases, leaving 12 bases between them. CDR3 size: 11 residues. The CDR3 loop is CSVLFGNGYTF. In DNA, the CDR3 is TGCAGCGTTCTTTTCGGGAACGGCTACACCTTC.

This clone was seen more than once but under ten times. The genes are TRBV5-1 and TRBJ1-2; 9 bases match TRBD1. The V gene's germline CDR1 is SGHRS and CDR2 YFSETQ. Trimming removed 4 bases from V and 4 bases from J; junction bases left unmatched: 5. The CDR3 extends over 14 amino acids. The CDR3 loop reads CASSPQGAGYGYTF. DNA for the CDR3: TGCGCCAGCAGCCCACAGGGGGCGGGCTATGGCTACACCTTC. The full variable domain, completed using reference TRBV5-1 and TRBJ1-2, is KAGVTQTPRYLIKTRGQQVTLSCSPISGHRSVSWYQQTPGQGLQFLFEYFSETQRNKGNFPGRFSGRQFSNSRSEMNVSTLELGDSALYLCASSPQGAGYGYTFGSGTRLTVV.

The chain uses TRBV5-6 and TRBJ1-3, with D perhaps TRBD1 (6 bases). The germline V gene encodes CDR1 SGHDT and CDR2 YYEEEE. Trimming cost V 4 bases and J 0 bases, with 11 bases left between them. There are 15 residues in the CDR3. The CDR3 spells CASSPRTVSGNTIYF. CDR3 in DNA: TGTGCCAGCAGCCCGCGGACAGTCTCTGGAAACACCATATATTTT.

J is TRBJ1-1 and V is TRBV15, with D unclear. This CDR3 region has 14 residues. The germline gives CDR1 LNHNV, CDR2 YYDKDF (reference sequence). The V end lost 0 bases, the J end lost 0 bases, and 5 bases lay between the germline ends. CDR3 DNA sequence: TGTGCCACCAGCAGAGATACTGTGAACACTGAAGCTTTCTTT. Residues: CATSRDTVNTEAFF.

A single count supports this clone. The V gene is TRBV10-3, the J gene TRBJ1-1, with D possibly TRBD1 on 6 matching bases. The CDR3 sequence is 15 residues long. Germline-derived CDR1 and CDR2 are ENHRY and SYGVKD. V was trimmed by 6 bases and J by 3 bases, leaving 17 bases between them. CDR3 coding DNA: TGTGCCATCAGACGCCAGGGGAATGGGTACACTGAAGCTTTCTTT. Amino acid sequence: CAIRRQGNGYTEAFF.

The chain links TRBV5-4 to TRBJ2-7; possible D gene TRBD2, 6 bases. CDR1 SGHNT and CDR2 YYREEE come from the germline V gene (reference sequence). The ends were cut back, 0 bases at V and 2 bases at J, with 15 bases in the middle. The CDR3 has 16 residues. CDR3 loop: CASSLAPGGGPYEQYF. The CDR3 DNA sequence: TGTGCCAGCAGCTTGGCTCCCGGGGGTGGTCCCTACGAGCAGTACTTC.

This rearrangement joins TRBV6-1 to TRBJ1-5; D might be TRBD1 (6 bases). The germline gives CDR1 MNHNS, CDR2 SASEGT. V was clipped by 3 bases and J by 7 bases, with 13 bases between them. The CDR3 consists of 14 residues. The CDR3: CASSETQGRQPQHF. In nucleotides, the CDR3 is TGTGCCAGCAGTGAGACACAGGGTAGGCAGCCCCAGCATTTT.